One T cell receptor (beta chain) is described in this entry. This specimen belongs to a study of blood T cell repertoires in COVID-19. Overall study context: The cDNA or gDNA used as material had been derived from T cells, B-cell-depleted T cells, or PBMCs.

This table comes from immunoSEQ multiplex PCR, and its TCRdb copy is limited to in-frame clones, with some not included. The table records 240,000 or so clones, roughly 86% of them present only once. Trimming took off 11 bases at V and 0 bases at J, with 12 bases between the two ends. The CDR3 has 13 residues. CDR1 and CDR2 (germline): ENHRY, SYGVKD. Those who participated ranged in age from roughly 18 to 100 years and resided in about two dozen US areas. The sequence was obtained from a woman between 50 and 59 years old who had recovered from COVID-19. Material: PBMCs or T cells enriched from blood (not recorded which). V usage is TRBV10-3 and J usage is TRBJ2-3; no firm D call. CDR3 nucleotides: TGTGCCGCGAGGAAGAGCAGCACAGATACGCAGTATTTT. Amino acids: CAARKSSTDTQYF.